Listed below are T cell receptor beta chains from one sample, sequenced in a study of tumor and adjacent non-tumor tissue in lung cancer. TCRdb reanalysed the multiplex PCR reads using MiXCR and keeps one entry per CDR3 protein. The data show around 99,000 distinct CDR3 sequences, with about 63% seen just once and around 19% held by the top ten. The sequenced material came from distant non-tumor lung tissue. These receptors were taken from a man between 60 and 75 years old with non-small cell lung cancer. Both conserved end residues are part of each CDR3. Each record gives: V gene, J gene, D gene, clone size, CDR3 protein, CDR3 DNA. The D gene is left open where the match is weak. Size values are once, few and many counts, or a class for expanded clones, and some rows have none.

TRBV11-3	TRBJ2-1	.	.	CASSWEGVANERFF	TGTGCCAGCAGCTGGGAAGGAGTAGCAAATGAGCGGTTCTTC
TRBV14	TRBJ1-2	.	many	CASSQDYSYGYTF	TGTGCCAGCAGCCAAGATTACAGCTATGGCTACACCTTC
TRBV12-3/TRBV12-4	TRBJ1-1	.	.	CTSNQTGGRKAFF	TGTACCAGCAACCAAACGGGAGGGAGGAAAGCTTTCTTT
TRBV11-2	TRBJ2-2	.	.	CASSLEGIGVLFF	TGTGCCAGCAGCTTAGAAGGCATCGGGGTGCTGTTTTTT
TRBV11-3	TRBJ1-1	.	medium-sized	CASSSGSGGTEAFF	TGTGCCAGCAGCTCTGGCAGCGGCGGCACTGAAGCTTTCTTT
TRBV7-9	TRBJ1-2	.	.	CASSFAGDYTF	TGTGCCAGCAGCTTTGCGGGAGACTACACCTTC
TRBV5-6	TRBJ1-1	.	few	CASSSPMARQTPHDIEAFF	TGTGCCAGCAGCTCACCCATGGCGAGACAGACACCTCATGACATTGAAGCTTTCTTT
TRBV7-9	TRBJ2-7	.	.	CTSSSGSQGGYEQYF	TGTACCAGCAGCTCCGGGTCCCAGGGTGGCTACGAGCAGTACTTC
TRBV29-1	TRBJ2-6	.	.	CSVDVSGANVLTF	TGCAGCGTTGATGTCTCTGGGGCGAACGTCCTGACTTTC
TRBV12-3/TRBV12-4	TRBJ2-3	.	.	CASGSRAGAVDTQYF	TGTGCCAGTGGGTCGCGGGCCGGGGCAGTCGATACGCAGTATTTT
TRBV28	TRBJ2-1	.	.	CASSGPVGLAKYNEQFF	TGTGCCAGCAGCGGCCCAGTGGGGCTAGCGAAGTACAATGAGCAGTTCTTC
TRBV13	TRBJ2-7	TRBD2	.	CTSSTKAGGLVYEQYF	TGTACCAGCAGCACTAAGGCGGGGGGGCTGGTCTACGAGCAGTACTTC
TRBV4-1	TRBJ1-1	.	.	CVSSRFQVGTEAFF	TGCGTCAGCAGCCGATTCCAGGTCGGGACTGAAGCTTTCTTT